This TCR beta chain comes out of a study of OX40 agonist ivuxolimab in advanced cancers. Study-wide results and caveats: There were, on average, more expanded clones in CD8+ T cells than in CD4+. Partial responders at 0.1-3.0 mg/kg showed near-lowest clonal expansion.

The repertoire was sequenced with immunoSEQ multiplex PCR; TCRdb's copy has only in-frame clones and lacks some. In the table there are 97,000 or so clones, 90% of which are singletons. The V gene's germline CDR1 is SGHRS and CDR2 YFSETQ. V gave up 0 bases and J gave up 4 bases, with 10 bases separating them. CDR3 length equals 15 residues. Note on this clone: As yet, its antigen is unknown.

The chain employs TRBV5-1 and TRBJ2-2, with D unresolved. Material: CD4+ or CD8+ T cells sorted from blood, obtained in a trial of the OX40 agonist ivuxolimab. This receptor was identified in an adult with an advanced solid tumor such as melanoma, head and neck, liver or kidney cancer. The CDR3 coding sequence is TGCGCCAGCAGCTTGGCGGCAGGACCCACCGGGGAGCTGTTTTTT. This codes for CASSLAAGPTGELFF.